What follows is one T cell receptor beta chain and its context. Amplification used 60 Vbeta primers and 13 Jbeta primers. Produced via immunoSEQ multiplex PCR; TCRdb's table is partial and in-frame only. Altogether 210,000 or so clones are present, more than 60% being singletons, with the ten largest covering around a sixth. The CDR3 has 13 residues. V dropped 4 bases and J dropped 3 bases, with 11 bases sitting between them. Germline V lookup: CDR1 SGHDT, CDR2 YYEEEE. The entry originates in a study of cytomegalovirus exposure and HLA in healthy donors. The V call is TRBV5-6, the J call TRBJ2-7; a possible D gene is TRBD1 (5 bases). The receptor was isolated from a man between 40 and 49 years old in good health and CMV-seronegative. Sequenced input: PBMCs. CDR3 sequence: CASSPAGFYEQYF. The CDR3 DNA follows: TGTGCCAGCAGCCCCGCAGGGTTCTACGAGCAGTACTTC.